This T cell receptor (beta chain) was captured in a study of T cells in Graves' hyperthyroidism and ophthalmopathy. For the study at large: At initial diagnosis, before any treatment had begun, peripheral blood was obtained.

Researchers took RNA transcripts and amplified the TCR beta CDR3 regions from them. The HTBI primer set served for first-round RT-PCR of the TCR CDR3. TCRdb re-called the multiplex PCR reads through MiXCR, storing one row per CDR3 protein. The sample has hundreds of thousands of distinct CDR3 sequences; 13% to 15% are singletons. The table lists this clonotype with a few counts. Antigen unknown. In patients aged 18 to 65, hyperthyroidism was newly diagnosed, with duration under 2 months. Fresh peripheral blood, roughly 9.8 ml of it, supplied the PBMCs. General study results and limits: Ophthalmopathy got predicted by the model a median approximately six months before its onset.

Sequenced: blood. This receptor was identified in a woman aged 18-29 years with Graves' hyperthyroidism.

The CDR3 DNA is TGTGCCAGCGGCGGGGCACTATCCGGGAGGGCCCAGGAGCAGTTCTTC. Translated: CASGGALSGRAQEQFF. The V and J genes are TRBV7-9 and TRBJ2-1; 8 nucleotides agree with TRBD2. The length of the CDR3 is 16 residues. Germline V lookup: CDR1 SEHNR, CDR2 FQNEAQ (reference sequence). The V gene end was trimmed by 8 bases and the J gene end by 10 bases; junction bases not matched to a gene: 19. The full variable domain, with the rest looked up from reference TRBV7-9 and TRBJ2-1, is DTGVSQNPRHKITKRGQNVTFRCDPISEHNRLYWYRQTLGQGPEFLTYFQNEAQLEKSRLLSDRFSAERPKGSFSTLEIQRTEQGDSAMYLCASGGALSGRAQEQFFGPGTRLTVL.